The 20 T cell receptor beta chains below all came from one sample that was sequenced in a study of monozygotic twins with inflammatory bowel disease. Using the 5' RACE reads, TCRdb records one entry per CDR3 protein without DNA. The specimen's table records some 210,000 distinct CDR3 sequences. What was sequenced was blood. Every receptor here comes from a human donor with ulcerative colitis or Crohn's disease, or a healthy co-twin of an affected twin (not recorded which).

The chain recombines TRBV7-9 with TRBJ2-3; TCRdb calls TRBD1, which cannot be checked without DNA. Germline V lookup: CDR1 SEHNR, CDR2 FQNEAQ (reference sequence). This CDR3 has 13 residues. CDR3 region: CASSASGPDTQYF.

This chain uses TRBV5-1 with TRBJ1-4; as DNA is missing, the TRBD1 call by TCRdb cannot be tested. This CDR3 is 16 amino acids long. Germline lookup yields CDR1 SGHRS and CDR2 YFSETQ. The CDR3 here is CASSRTAPSGNEKLFF.

V is TRBV2 and J is TRBJ2-7. The V gene's germline CDR1 is SNHLY and CDR2 FYNNEI. This CDR3 comprises 12 residues. The CDR3: CASSEAGYEQYF.

This CDR3 reads CSVEQGGQPQHF. The chain joins TRBV29-1 to TRBJ1-5; there is no DNA to check the TCRdb D call of TRBD1. CDR1 is SQVTM and CDR2 is ANQGSEA in the germline V gene. The CDR3 sequence is 12 residues long.

V usage is TRBV7-6 and J usage is TRBJ2-1. CDR1 is SGHVS and CDR2 is FNYEAQ in the germline V gene. CDR3 length equals 16 residues. CDR3 loop: CASSLSGGALYNEQFF.

The V call is TRBV3-1, the J call TRBJ2-1; the D call from TCRdb, TRBD1, cannot be confirmed without DNA. This CDR3 has 14 amino acids. Germline V gene sequence: CDR1 LGHDT, CDR2 YNNKEL (reference sequence). Here the CDR3 reads CASSQDWGGNEQFF.

The chain has TRBV10-2 and TRBJ2-2; no DNA is available, so the TRBD1 call from TCRdb remains unchecked. Germline CDR1 and CDR2: WSHSY and SAAADI. CDR3 size: 12 residues. The CDR3 loop reads CASSVLSGELFF.

The chain recombines TRBV3-1 with TRBJ2-7; with no DNA, the TCRdb D assignment of TRBD1 cannot be verified. The CDR3 contains 16 residues. Looked up from germline, CDR1 is LGHDT and CDR2 is YNNKEL (reference sequence). The CDR3 loop reads CASSQALRDSSYEQYF.

The V and J genes are TRBV5-1 and TRBJ2-3; TCRdb gives TRBD1 as the D gene, but with no DNA this cannot be confirmed. Germline values: CDR1 SGHRS, CDR2 YFSETQ. There are 14 residues in the CDR3. CDR3 loop: CASSIGQVPGTQYF. The entire variable domain, with the rest obtained from reference TRBV5-1 and TRBJ2-3, is as follows: KAGVTQTPRYLIKTRGQQVTLSCSPISGHRSVSWYQQTPGQGLQFLFEYFSETQRNKGNFPGRFSGRQFSNSRSEMNVSTLELGDSALYLCASSIGQVPGTQYFGPGTRLTVL.

This rearrangement joins TRBV5-6 to TRBJ1-6. Germline CDR1 and CDR2: SGHDT and YYEEEE. The CDR3 loop spans 14 amino acids. Here the CDR3 reads CASSYKAVNSPLHF.

The chain employs TRBV9 and TRBJ1-1; as DNA is missing, the TRBD1 call by TCRdb cannot be tested. The CDR3 loop spans 16 amino acids. Germline V lookup: CDR1 SGDLS, CDR2 YYNGEE. CDR3 residues: CASTPGSPGLNTEAFF.

The chain has TRBV29-1 and TRBJ2-2. CDR1 and CDR2 from the germline V gene are SQVTM and ANQGSEA. This CDR3 spans 12 amino acids. CDR3: CSAGANTGELFF.

This chain joins TRBV3-1 and TRBJ1-3. This CDR3 region has 14 residues. Germline-derived CDR1 and CDR2 are LGHDT and YNNKEL (reference sequence). The CDR3 region is CASSPIASGNTIYF.

V is TRBV20-1 and J is TRBJ1-1; without DNA, the TCRdb call of TRBD1 cannot be checked. This CDR3 contains 15 residues. Per germline, CDR1 DFQATT and CDR2 SNEGSKA (reference sequence). This CDR3 is CSARDRGFMNTEAFF.

V usage is TRBV5-1 and J usage is TRBJ2-7; TCRdb returns TRBD2, unconfirmable since there is no DNA. The CDR3 loop spans 16 amino acids. Germline CDR1 SGHRS, CDR2 YFSETQ. CDR3 sequence reads: CASSKPGGTATYEQYF.

The chain recombines TRBV7-9 with TRBJ1-2. Germline V lookup: CDR1 SEHNR, CDR2 FQNEAQ (reference sequence). CDR3 size: 15 residues. This chain's CDR3 is CASSLRGLPNYGYTF.

V usage is TRBV20-1 and J usage is TRBJ2-1; as DNA is missing, the TRBD2 call by TCRdb cannot be tested. Germline-derived CDR1 and CDR2 are DFQATT and SNEGSKA (reference sequence). The CDR3 is made up of 12 amino acids. The CDR3 spells CSVERAYNEQFF.

This chain links TRBV6-1 with TRBJ2-7; TCRdb reports TRBD1, a call that lacks DNA to check it against. CDR3 size: 13 residues. The germline V gene encodes CDR1 MNHNS and CDR2 SASEGT. The chain's CDR3 is CASRQGVWYEQYF.

The chain joins TRBV5-1 to TRBJ2-1. The CDR3 is 15 residues long. CDR1 SGHRS and CDR2 YFSETQ come from the germline V gene. CDR3 protein: CASSLGSGAYNEQFF.

The J gene is TRBJ1-2, the V gene TRBV7-2. The CDR3 is 15 residues long. CDR1 SGHTA and CDR2 FQGNSA come from the germline V gene. CDR3 loop: CASSSPSDGNYGYTF.